Below, 17 T cell receptor beta chains from the same sample are listed, as sequenced in a study of OX40 agonist ivuxolimab in advanced cancers. Assay used: immunoSEQ multiplex PCR; TCRdb lists only in-frame clones, some missing. The sample holds about 100,000 clones; approximately 91% are singletons and the top ten take around 0.16%. Sequencing used CD4+ or CD8+ T cells sorted from blood, obtained in a trial of the OX40 agonist ivuxolimab. These receptors were taken from an adult with an advanced solid tumor such as melanoma, head and neck, liver or kidney cancer.

The V and J genes are TRBV10-3 and TRBJ1-1; 7 nucleotides match TRBD1. Germline V gene sequence: CDR1 ENHRY, CDR2 SYGVKD. J gave up 5 bases and V 5 bases, and 8 bases lay outside the gene matches. The CDR3 runs to 14 residues. The CDR3 DNA follows: TGTGCCATCAGTCAACCGGGACAGAAGACTGAAGCTTTCTTT. Translating gives CAISQPGQKTEAFF.

This clone came up once. The rearrangement links TRBV27 to TRBJ2-1; D could derive from TRBD1 or TRBD2 (5 bases each). The CDR3 is 20 amino acids. Trimming left V 2 bases short and J 0 bases short, with 23 bases between. Per germline, CDR1 MNHEY and CDR2 SMNVEV (reference sequence). CDR3 nucleotide sequence: TGTGCCAGCAGTTTACTCAGAGGGGCCTCTCCTTGGAGCTCCTACAATGAGCAGTTCTTC. Protein sequence: CASSLLRGASPWSSYNEQFF.

This clone was counted a few times. The chain is built from TRBV19 and TRBJ2-7; 10 bases fit TRBD1. Trimming took 6 bases from V and 3 from J; bases not matched to a gene: 5. CDR3 length: 14 residues. Looked up from germline, CDR1 is LNHDA and CDR2 is SQIVND (reference sequence). The CDR3, as DNA: TGTGCCAGTAGCAGGGACAGGGGATACTACGAGCAGTACTTC. It is translated as CASSRDRGYYEQYF.

The V gene is TRBV19, the J gene TRBJ2-5; D is perhaps TRBD2 (5 bases). Deletions cut 9 bases from V and 2 bases from J, with 19 bases between. The CDR3 is made up of 15 amino acids. CDR1 and CDR2 (germline): LNHDA, SQIVND (reference sequence). DNA of the CDR3: TGTGCCAGCACAAAGAGGGCTAGAGGTCAAGAGACCCAGTACTTC. This sequence encodes CASTKRARGQETQYF.

This sequence joins TRBV30 and TRBJ2-1; D may correspond to TRBD1 or TRBD2 (5 bases each). This CDR3 is 15 amino acids long. Germline V gives CDR1 GTSNPN, CDR2 SVGIG (reference sequence). V was cut by 0 bases and J by 3 bases, with 12 bases left in between. CDR3 amino acids: CAWSVGTTFYNEQFF. The CDR3 nucleotides are TGTGCCTGGAGTGTAGGGACCACGTTCTACAATGAGCAGTTCTTC.

The chain carries TRBV16 and TRBJ1-5; 10 nucleotides line up with TRBD1. The CDR3 runs 18 residues. The V gene's germline CDR1 is KGHSY and CDR2 FQNENV. Trimming cost V 3 bases and J 3 bases; bases outside gene matches: 11. The CDR3 sequence is CASSHSGTGVTLNQPQHF. CDR3 coding DNA: TGTGCCAGCAGCCACTCCGGGACAGGGGTTACCCTCAATCAGCCCCAGCATTTT.

The chain recombines TRBV7-8 with TRBJ2-2; D perhaps matches TRBD1 (6 bases). Germline V lookup: CDR1 SGHVS, CDR2 FQNEAQ. CDR3 length: 17 amino acids. V shed 1 base and J shed 1 base, with 13 bases lying between them. CDR3 sequence: CASSLVIGTLNTGELFF. In nucleotides, the CDR3 is TGTGCCAGCAGCTTAGTCATCGGGACACTGAACACCGGGGAGCTGTTTTTT.

The rearrangement joins TRBV6-1 to TRBJ2-1, with 10 bases aligning to TRBD1. Germline V gene data show CDR1 as MNHNS and CDR2 as SASEGT. CDR3 length: 16 residues. J gave up 10 bases and V 3 bases, and 12 bases lay outside the gene matches. CDR3 amino acids: CASSDVRDRGQGEQFF. The CDR3 DNA reads as TGTGCCAGCAGTGACGTCCGGGACAGGGGCCAGGGAGAGCAGTTCTTC.

This sequence joins TRBV30 and TRBJ1-3; D gene uncertain. The CDR3 consists of 12 residues. Germline assignment: CDR1 GTSNPN and CDR2 SVGIG (reference sequence). Trimming pared 1 base from V and 4 bases from J, leaving 5 bases between. The CDR3 loop is CAWSDKGNTIYF. The DNA for the CDR3 is TGTGCCTGGAGTGACAAGGGAAACACCATATATTTT.

This chain uses TRBV6-1 with TRBJ2-5; D is ambiguous. Germline V CDR1 and CDR2: MNHNS, SASEGT. Trimming cost V 8 bases and J 4 bases, with 11 bases left between them. This CDR3 comprises 12 residues. The CDR3 loop is CASGRRGETQYF. CDR3 DNA sequence: TGTGCCAGCGGAAGGCGCGGAGAGACCCAGTACTTC.

V usage is TRBV29-1 and J usage is TRBJ1-1; TRBD1 is a possible D gene (6 bases). The germline V gene has CDR1 SQVTM and CDR2 ANQGSEA. This CDR3 has 13 residues. V was pared by 7 bases and J by 1 base, with 13 bases between. This chain's CDR3 is CSARQASNTEAFF. The CDR3 nucleotides read TGCAGCGCAAGACAGGCATCGAACACTGAAGCTTTCTTT. The full variable domain, with the rest looked up from reference TRBV29-1 and TRBJ1-1, is SAVISQKPSRDICQRGTSLTIQCQVDSQVTMMFWYRQQPGQSLTLIATANQGSEATYESGFVIDKFPISRPNLTFSTLTVSNMSPEDSSIYLCSARQASNTEAFFGQGTRLTVV.

The V call is TRBV6-5, the J call TRBJ2-2; 9 positions agree with TRBD1. Germline V lookup: CDR1 MNHEY, CDR2 SVGAGI. Trimming cost V 4 bases and J 4 bases; bases outside gene matches: 4. This CDR3 is 15 amino acids long. CDR3 in DNA: TGTGCCAGCAGTTCCAGGACAGGGGTCACCGGGGAGCTGTTTTTT. It translates to CASSSRTGVTGELFF.

The chain uses TRBV28 and TRBJ2-1; a weak D match, TRBD2 (6 bases). The CDR3 is 15 amino acids. The germline V gene has CDR1 MDHEN and CDR2 SYDVKM. Trimming shortened V by 1 base and J by 3 bases, and 10 bases separated the two germline ends. In nucleotides, the CDR3 is TGTGCCAGCAGTTTATCTAGCGACGGCTACAATGAGCAGTTCTTC. Its translation: CASSLSSDGYNEQFF. The whole variable domain, remainder taken from reference TRBV28 and TRBJ2-1, is DVKVTQSSRYLVKRTGEKVFLECVQDMDHENMFWYRQDPGLGLRLIYFSYDVKMKEKGDIPEGYSVSREKKERFSLILESASTNQTSMYLCASSLSSDGYNEQFFGPGTRLTVL.

With respect to this clone: The same CDR3 can be traced to other DNA sequences in this sample. This chain links TRBV5-1 with TRBJ2-5; D not certain. The CDR3 sequence is 12 residues long. Germline V gene lookup returns CDR1 SGHRS and CDR2 YFSETQ. V lost 2 bases, J lost 1 base, and 3 bases lay in between. The CDR3 region is CASSLPQETQYF. CDR3 sequence (DNA): TGCGCCAGCAGCTTACCCCAAGAGACCCAGTACTTC.

The chain employs TRBV19 and TRBJ2-3; D is ambiguous. Germline assignment: CDR1 LNHDA and CDR2 SQIVND (reference sequence). The length of the CDR3 is 15 residues. V lost 7 bases to trimming and J lost 4 bases, with 18 bases between them. This CDR3 reads CASNVRATGADTQYF. The CDR3, as DNA: TGTGCCAGTAACGTTCGGGCAACTGGCGCAGATACGCAGTATTTT.

The chain combines TRBV10-2 with TRBJ1-3; D unclear. Germline loops: CDR1 WSHSY, CDR2 SAAADI. CDR3 length: 15 residues. The V gene lost 2 bases and the J gene lost 1 base, with 9 bases spanning the gap. The CDR3 reads CASSETALSGNTIYF. In DNA form, the CDR3 reads TGCGCCAGCAGTGAGACGGCCCTTTCTGGAAACACCATATATTTT.

V and J are TRBV4-1 and TRBJ2-3; no definite D call. The CDR3 extends over 13 amino acids. Per germline, CDR1 MGHRA and CDR2 YSYEKL. The V gene lost 2 bases and the J gene lost 3 bases, with 6 bases spanning the gap. CDR3 sequence (DNA): TGCGCCAGCAGCCAACGTATGACAGATACGCAGTATTTT. Protein: CASSQRMTDTQYF.